The subject of this entry is one TCR beta chain. These data originate in a study of control samples from healthy donors and cancer patients. Only in-frame clones appear in the TCRdb table, and some are missing; sequencing was by immunoSEQ multiplex PCR. The repertoire holds roughly 150,000 clones, with about 94% as singletons. The germline V gene encodes CDR1 SGHRS and CDR2 YFSETQ. Trimming took 5 bases from V and 4 from J; bases not matched to a gene: 8. The length of the CDR3 is 15 residues. The source is a man between 45 and 60 years old in good health. The sample taken for sequencing was blood. This chain joins TRBV5-1 and TRBJ2-3; TRBD2 matches at 9 bases. CDR3 in amino acids: CASRSGGRGADTQYF. Here the CDR3 DNA reads TGCGCCAGCAGGTCGGGCGGGAGGGGCGCAGATACGCAGTATTTT.